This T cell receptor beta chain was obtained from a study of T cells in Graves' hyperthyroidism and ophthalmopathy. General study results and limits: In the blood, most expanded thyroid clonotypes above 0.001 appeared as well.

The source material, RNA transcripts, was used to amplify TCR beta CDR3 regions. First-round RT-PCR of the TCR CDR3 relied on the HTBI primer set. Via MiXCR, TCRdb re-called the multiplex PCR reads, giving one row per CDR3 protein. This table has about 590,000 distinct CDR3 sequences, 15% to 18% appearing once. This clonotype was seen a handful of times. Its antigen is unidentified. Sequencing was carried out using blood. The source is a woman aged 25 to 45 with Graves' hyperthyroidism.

CDR3 in DNA: TGCAGCGTCAAATCCGGGACTAGCGGGAGCATCGACGAGCAGTACTTC. This encodes CSVKSGTSGSIDEQYF. V and J are TRBV29-1 and TRBJ2-7, with 14 bases aligning to TRBD2. The V gene end was trimmed by 6 bases and the J gene end by 5 bases; junction bases not matched to a gene: 12. Looked up from germline, CDR1 is SQVTM and CDR2 is ANQGSEA. This CDR3 has 16 amino acids.